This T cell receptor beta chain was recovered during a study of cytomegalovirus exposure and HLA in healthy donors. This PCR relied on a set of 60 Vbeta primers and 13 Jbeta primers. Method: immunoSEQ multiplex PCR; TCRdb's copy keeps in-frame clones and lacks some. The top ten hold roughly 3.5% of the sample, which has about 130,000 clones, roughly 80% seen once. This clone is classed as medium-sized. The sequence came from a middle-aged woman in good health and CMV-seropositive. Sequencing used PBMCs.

The CDR3 loop reads CASSINGQSTEQFF. In DNA form, the CDR3 reads TGTGCCAGTAGTATAAACGGACAGTCTACTGAGCAGTTCTTC. The rearrangement links TRBV19 to TRBJ2-1; possible D gene TRBD1, 6 bases. Trimming removed 2 bases from V and 9 bases from J, with 14 bases in between. CDR3 length: 14 residues. Germline V gene data show CDR1 as LNHDA and CDR2 as SQIVND (reference sequence).